This T cell receptor beta chain emerged from a study of blood T cell repertoires in COVID-19. In the study overall: Sites in the United States, Italy and Spain provided acute and convalescent COVID-19 samples. T cells, B-cell-depleted T cells, or PBMCs provided the cDNA or gDNA that served as material.

The CDR3 loop spans 18 amino acids. From germline, CDR1 is MDHEN and CDR2 SYDVKM. V was pared by 7 bases and J by 2 bases, with 23 bases between. Original processing notes: Reference gene primer amplification yielded estimated nucleated cell counts. Measured with immunoSEQ multiplex PCR; TCRdb has only the in-frame clones, and not every one. V and J calls and clone size follow that table, whereas D and trimming were derived from the DNA. The sample holds 150,000 or so clones, around 91% seen once. The material sequenced was peripheral blood. This sequence was found in a woman in her 40s with acute or convalescent COVID-19. V gene TRBV28 combines with J gene TRBJ2-2; TRBD1 might be the D (5 bases). The CDR3, as DNA: TGTGCCAGCACAGTTTTTTTTCGTCGACAGACAAACACCGGGGAGCTGTTTTTT. Protein product: CASTVFFRRQTNTGELFF.